This T cell receptor beta chain is from a study of CD8 T cells in Susac syndrome. Study conclusions and caveats: That the number of individuals in its TCR sequencing and HLA analysis was relatively small was acknowledged by the study.

Details on this clonotype: Its antigen is undetermined.

Negative isolation yielded CD4+ and CD8+ T cells, and FACS enriched TEMRA cells. A quantity of roughly 0.5 to 1 ug RNA underwent reverse transcription using random hexamers. Amplification of TCR beta CDR3 was carried out by immunoSEQ multiplex PCR, which covered 54 Vbeta and 13 Jbeta segments. TCRdb re-called the immunoSEQ multiplex PCR reads through MiXCR, storing one row per CDR3 protein. Of 230,000 or so distinct CDR3 sequences listed, 95% are singletons. Sequenced: CD4+ T cells from PBMCs. The clonotype originates from a human donor with multiple sclerosis.

This chain's CDR3 is CATSRDPLGGSGNTIYF. CDR3 nucleotide sequence: TGTGCCACCAGCAGAGATCCCCTAGGGGGCTCTGGAAACACCATATATTTT. The chain carries TRBV15 and TRBJ1-3, with D possibly being TRBD1 (6 bases). Deletions cut 0 bases from V and 0 bases from J, with 12 bases between. The germline CDR1 and CDR2 sequences are LNHNV and YYDKDF (reference sequence). CDR3 size: 17 residues.